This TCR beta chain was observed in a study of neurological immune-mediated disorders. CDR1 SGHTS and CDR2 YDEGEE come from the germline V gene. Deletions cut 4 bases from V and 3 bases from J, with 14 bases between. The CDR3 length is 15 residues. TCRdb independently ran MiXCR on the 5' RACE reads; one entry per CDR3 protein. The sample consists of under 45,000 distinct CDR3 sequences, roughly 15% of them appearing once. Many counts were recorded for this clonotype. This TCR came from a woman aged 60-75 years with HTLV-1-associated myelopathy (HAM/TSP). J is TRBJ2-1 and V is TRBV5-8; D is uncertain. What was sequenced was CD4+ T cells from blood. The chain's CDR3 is CASSQQLRIYNEQFF. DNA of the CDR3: TGTGCCAGCAGCCAGCAGCTACGGATCTACAATGAGCAGTTCTTC.